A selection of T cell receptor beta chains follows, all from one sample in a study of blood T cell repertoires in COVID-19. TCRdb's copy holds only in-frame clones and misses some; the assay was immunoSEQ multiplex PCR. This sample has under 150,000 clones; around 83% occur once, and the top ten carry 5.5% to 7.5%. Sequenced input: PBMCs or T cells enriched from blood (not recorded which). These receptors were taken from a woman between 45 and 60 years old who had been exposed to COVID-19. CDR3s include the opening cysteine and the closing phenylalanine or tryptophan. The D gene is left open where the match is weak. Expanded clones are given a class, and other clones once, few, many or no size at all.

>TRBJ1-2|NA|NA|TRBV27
TGTGCCAGCAGTTTATTCGGAAGGGACTACTATGGCTACACCTTC
CASSLFGRDYYGYTF
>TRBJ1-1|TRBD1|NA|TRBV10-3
TGTGCCACCGACGGGACAGGGAACACTGAAGCTTTCTTT
CATDGTGNTEAFF
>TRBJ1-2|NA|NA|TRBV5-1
TGCGCCAGCAGCTTGTCAGGGCCTCCTAACTATGGCTACACCTTC
CASSLSGPPNYGYTF
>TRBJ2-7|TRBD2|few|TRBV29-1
TGCAGCGTTGAAAGGCTAGCGGGAGGTGAGCAGTACTTC
CSVERLAGGEQYF
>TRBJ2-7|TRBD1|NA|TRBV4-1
TGCGCCAGCAGGCCCCCGGGACAGACCTACGAGCAGTACTTC
CASRPPGQTYEQYF
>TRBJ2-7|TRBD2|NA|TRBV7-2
TGTGCCAGCAAATTGGCGGGAGGCGGCTACGAGCAGTACTTC
CASKLAGGGYEQYF
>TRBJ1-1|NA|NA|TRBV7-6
TGTGCCAGCAGCTTATTGGGGGCAACAGGCCAGAACACTGAAGCTTTCTTT
CASSLLGATGQNTEAFF
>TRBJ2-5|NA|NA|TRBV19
TGTGCCAGTAGTACCCGACAGGGAGGGACCCAGTACTTC
CASSTRQGGTQYF
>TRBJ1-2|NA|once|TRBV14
TGTGCCAGCAGCCATCATGCGGGGGGCTATGGCTACACCTTC
CASSHHAGGYGYTF
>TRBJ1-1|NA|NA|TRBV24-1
TGTGCCACCAGTGATTTGTCGGGTGAAGCTTTCTTT
CATSDLSGEAFF
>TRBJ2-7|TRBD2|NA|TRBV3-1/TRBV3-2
TGTGCCAGCAGCCAAGATCGGGGGGGCTACGAGCAGTACTTC
CASSQDRGGYEQYF
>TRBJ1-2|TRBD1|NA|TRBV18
TGTGCCAGCTCCCCCGGGACAGGGAATGGCTACACCTTC
CASSPGTGNGYTF
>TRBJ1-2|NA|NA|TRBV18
TGTGCCAGCTCACGGGGAGTACCGAGCCTGAACTATGGCTACACCTTC
CASSRGVPSLNYGYTF
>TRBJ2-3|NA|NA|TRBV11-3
TGTGCCAGCAGCCCAGGGGGTGGTAGCGGCTCTCCAGATACGCAGTATTTT
CASSPGGGSGSPDTQYF
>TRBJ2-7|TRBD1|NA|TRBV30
TGTGCCTGGAGTCCCGGGACAGGGTTTTCCTACGAGCAGTACTTC
CAWSPGTGFSYEQYF
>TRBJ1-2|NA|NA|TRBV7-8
TGTGCCAGCAGCTCCAACTCTTTCGGGGGTGCGAGCTTC
CASSSNSFGGASF
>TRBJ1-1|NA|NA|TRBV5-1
TGCGCCAGCAGCCGAGGGGGTGCTGAAGCTTTCTTT
CASSRGGAEAFF
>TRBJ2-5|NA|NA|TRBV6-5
TGTGCCAGCACCCCAGGGGAAGGCGAGACCCAGTACTTC
CASTPGEGETQYF
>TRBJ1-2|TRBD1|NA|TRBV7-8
TGTGCCAGCAGCCACCGGACAGGGGCCAACTATGGCTACACCTTC
CASSHRTGANYGYTF
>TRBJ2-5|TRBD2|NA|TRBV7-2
TGTGCCAGCAGCTTAGCGGGGATAGCGGGGGGAGAGACCCAGTACTTC
CASSLAGIAGGETQYF
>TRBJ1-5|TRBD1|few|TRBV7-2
TGTGCCAGCAGTTCCGGGACAGGGCATCAGCCCCAGCATTTT
CASSSGTGHQPQHF
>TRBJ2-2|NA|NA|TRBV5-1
TGCGCCAGCAGCTTTACCGGGGTGGACACCGGGGAGCTGTTTTTT
CASSFTGVDTGELFF
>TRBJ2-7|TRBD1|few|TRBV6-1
TGTGCCAGCAGTGAAGGGACAGGAAGCTCCTACGAGCAGTACTTC
CASSEGTGSSYEQYF
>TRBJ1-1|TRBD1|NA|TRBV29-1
TGCAGCGTTGTTAGTACAGGGGGCAGTTACACTGAAGCTTTCTTT
CSVVSTGGSYTEAFF
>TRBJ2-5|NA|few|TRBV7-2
TGTGCCAGCAGCTTGAAATGGGACAAAGAGACCCAGTACTTC
CASSLKWDKETQYF
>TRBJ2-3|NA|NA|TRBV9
TGTGCCAGCAGCCTACAAGGACAGAGCACAGATACGCAGTATTTT
CASSLQGQSTDTQYF
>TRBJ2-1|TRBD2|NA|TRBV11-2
TGTGCCAGCTCGAAACGTCTCCTAGCGGATGAGCAGTTCTTC
CASSKRLLADEQFF
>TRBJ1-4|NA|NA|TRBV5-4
TGTGCCAGCTCCACCCCGGGCAGGGATGAAAAACTGTTTTTT
CASSTPGRDEKLFF